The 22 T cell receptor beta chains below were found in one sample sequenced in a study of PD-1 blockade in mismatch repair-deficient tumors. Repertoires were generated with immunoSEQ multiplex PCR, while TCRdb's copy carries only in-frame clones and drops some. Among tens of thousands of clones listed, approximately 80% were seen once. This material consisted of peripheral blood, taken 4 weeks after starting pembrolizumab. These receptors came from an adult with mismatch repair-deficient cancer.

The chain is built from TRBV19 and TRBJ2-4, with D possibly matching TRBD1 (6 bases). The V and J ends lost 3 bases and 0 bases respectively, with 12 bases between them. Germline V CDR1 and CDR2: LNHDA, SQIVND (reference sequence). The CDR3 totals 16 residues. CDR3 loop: CASSMSGQIAKNIQYF. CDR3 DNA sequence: TGTGCCAGTAGTATGTCAGGACAGATAGCCAAAAACATTCAGTACTTC.

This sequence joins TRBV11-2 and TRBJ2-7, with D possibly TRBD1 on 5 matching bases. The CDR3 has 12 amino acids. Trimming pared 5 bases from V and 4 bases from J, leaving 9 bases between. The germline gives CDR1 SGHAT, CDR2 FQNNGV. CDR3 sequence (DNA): TGTGCCAGCAGCCCTGACAGATACGAGCAGTACTTC. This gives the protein CASSPDRYEQYF.

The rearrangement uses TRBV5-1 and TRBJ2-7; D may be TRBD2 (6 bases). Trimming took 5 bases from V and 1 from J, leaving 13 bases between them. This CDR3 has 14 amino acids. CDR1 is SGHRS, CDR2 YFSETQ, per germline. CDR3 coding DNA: TGCGCCAGCAGTCGTGGTAGCGGTTCCTACGAGCAGTACTTC. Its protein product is CASSRGSGSYEQYF. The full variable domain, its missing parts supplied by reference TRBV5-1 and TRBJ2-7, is KAGVTQTPRYLIKTRGQQVTLSCSPISGHRSVSWYQQTPGQGLQFLFEYFSETQRNKGNFPGRFSGRQFSNSRSEMNVSTLELGDSALYLCASSRGSGSYEQYFGPGTRLTVT.

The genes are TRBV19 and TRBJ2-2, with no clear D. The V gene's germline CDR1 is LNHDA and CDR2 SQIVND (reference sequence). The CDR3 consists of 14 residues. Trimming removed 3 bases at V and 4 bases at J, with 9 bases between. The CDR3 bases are TGTGCCAGTAGTATTGGAAGGTTCACCGGGGAGCTGTTTTTT. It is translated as CASSIGRFTGELFF. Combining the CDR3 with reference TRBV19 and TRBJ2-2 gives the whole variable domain DGGITQSPKYLFRKEGQNVTLSCEQNLNHDAMYWYRQDPGQGLRLIYYSQIVNDFQKGDIAEGYSVSREKKESFPLTVTSAQKNPTAFYLCASSIGRFTGELFFGEGSRLTVL.

The CDR3 coding sequence is TGTGCCAGCAGCCTCCGGACAGGGGACACTGAAGCTTTCTTT. This gives the protein CASSLRTGDTEAFF. This chain joins TRBV6-1 and TRBJ1-1; 9 nucleotides match TRBD1. This CDR3 is 14 amino acids long. Germline trimming cut 6 bases from V and 3 bases from J; bases unmatched to any gene: 5. Germline CDR1 is MNHNS and CDR2 is SASEGT.

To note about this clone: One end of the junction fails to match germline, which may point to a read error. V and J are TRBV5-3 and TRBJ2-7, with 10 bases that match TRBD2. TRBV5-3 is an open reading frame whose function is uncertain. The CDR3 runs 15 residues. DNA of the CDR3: TGTGCCAGCAGCTCTAGCGGGAGTAATAGCTACGAGCAGTACTTC. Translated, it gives CASSSSGSNSYEQYF.

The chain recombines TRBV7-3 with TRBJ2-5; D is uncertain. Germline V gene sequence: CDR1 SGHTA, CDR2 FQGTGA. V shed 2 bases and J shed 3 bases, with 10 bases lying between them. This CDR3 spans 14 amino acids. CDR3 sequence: CASSLGRFEETQYF. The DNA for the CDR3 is TGTGCCAGCAGCTTAGGTCGCTTCGAAGAGACCCAGTACTTC. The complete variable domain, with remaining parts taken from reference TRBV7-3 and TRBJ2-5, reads GAGVSQTPSNKVTEKGKYVELRCDPISGHTALYWYRQSLGQGPEFLIYFQGTGAADDSGLPNDRFFAVRPEGSVSTLKIQRTERGDSAVYLCASSLGRFEETQYFGPGTRLLVL.

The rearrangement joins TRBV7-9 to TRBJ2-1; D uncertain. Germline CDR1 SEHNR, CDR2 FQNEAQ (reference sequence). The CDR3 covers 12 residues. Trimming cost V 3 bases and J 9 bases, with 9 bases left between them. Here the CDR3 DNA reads TGTGCCAGCAGCTTCAACCTGTTTGAGCAGTTCTTC. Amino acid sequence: CASSFNLFEQFF.

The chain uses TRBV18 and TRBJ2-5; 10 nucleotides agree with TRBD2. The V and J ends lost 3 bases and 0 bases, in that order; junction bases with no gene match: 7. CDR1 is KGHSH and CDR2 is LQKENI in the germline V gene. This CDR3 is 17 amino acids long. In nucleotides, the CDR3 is TGTGCCAGCTCACCTCTTCCTAGCGGGAGAGACCAAGAGACCCAGTACTTC. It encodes CASSPLPSGRDQETQYF. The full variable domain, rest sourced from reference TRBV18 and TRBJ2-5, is NAGVMQNPRHLVRRRGQEARLRCSPMKGHSHVYWYRQLPEEGLKFMVYLQKENIIDESGMPKERFSAEFPKEGPSILRIQQVVRGDSAAYFCASSPLPSGRDQETQYFGPGTRLLVL.

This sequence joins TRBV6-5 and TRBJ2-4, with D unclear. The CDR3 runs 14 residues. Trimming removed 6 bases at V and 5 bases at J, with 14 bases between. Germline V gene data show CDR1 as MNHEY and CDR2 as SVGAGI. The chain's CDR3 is CASSFIGVENIQYF. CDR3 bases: TGTGCCAGCAGCTTCATCGGAGTAGAAAACATTCAGTACTTC.

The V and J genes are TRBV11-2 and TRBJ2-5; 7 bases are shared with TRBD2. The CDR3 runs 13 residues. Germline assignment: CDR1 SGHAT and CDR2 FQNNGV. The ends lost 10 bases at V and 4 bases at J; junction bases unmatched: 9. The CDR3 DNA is TGTGCCACCACTACGGGAGGAGGAGAGACCCAGTACTTC. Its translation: CATTTGGGETQYF.

The CDR3 reads CASSQDSFSYNEQFF. The CDR3 region has the DNA TGCGCCAGCAGCCAGGACTCTTTCTCCTACAATGAGCAGTTCTTC. The chain combines TRBV4-3 with TRBJ2-1; weak D call: TRBD2 (5 bases). The CDR3 is 15 residues long. Germline lookup yields CDR1 LGHNA and CDR2 YSLEER. V dropped 3 bases and J dropped 0 bases, with 9 bases sitting between them.

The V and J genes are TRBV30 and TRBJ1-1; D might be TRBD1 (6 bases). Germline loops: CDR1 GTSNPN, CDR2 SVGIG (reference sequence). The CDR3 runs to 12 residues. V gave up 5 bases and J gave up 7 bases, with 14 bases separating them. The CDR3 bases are TGTGCCTGGGGAACAGGGAATCTTGAAGCTTTCTTT. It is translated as CAWGTGNLEAFF.

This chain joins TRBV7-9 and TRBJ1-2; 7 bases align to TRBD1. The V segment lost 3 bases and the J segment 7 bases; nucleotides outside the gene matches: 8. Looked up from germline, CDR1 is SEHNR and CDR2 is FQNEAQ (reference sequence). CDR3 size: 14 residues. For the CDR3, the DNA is TGTGCCAGCAGCTTCCAGGGGGACCCGCGTGGCTACACCTTC. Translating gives CASSFQGDPRGYTF.

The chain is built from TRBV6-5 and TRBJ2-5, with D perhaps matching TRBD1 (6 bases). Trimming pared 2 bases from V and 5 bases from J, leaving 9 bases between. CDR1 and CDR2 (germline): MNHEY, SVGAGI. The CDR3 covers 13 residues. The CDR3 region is CASSYGGKETQYF. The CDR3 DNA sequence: TGTGCCAGCAGTTACGGGGGCAAGGAGACCCAGTACTTC.

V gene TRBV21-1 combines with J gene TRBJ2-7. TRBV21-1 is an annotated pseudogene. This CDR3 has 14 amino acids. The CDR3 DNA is TGTGCCAGCAGCAAAGCGCCCGACTTGGAGAGGGGGTACTTC. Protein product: CASSKAPDLERGYF.

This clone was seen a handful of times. As DNA, the CDR3 is TGCGCCAGCAGCTCAGACAGGGAGAACACTGAAGCTTTCTTT. This sequence encodes CASSSDRENTEAFF. The chain uses TRBV5-1 and TRBJ1-1, with 7 bases that match TRBD1. The junction had 3 bases not matched to a gene; V was cut back by 3 bases and J by 1 base. Germline CDR1 is SGHRS and CDR2 is YFSETQ. There are 14 residues in the CDR3.

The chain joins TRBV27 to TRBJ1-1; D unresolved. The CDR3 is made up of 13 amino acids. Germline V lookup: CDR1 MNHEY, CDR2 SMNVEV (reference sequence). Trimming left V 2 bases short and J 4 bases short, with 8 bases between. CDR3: CASSLGERTEAFF. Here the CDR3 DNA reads TGTGCCAGCAGTTTAGGTGAACGCACTGAAGCTTTCTTT.

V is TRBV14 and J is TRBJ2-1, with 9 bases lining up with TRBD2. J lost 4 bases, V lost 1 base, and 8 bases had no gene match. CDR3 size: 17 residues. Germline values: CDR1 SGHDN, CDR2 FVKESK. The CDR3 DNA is TGTGCCAGCAGCCAAGTAGCGGGAGTTTCTTATTACAATGAGCAGTTCTTC. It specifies CASSQVAGVSYYNEQFF.

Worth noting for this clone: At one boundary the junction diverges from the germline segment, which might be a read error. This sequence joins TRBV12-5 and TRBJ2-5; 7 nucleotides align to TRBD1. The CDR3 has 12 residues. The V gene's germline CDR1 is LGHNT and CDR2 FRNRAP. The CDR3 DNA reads TGTGCTAGTGGGACAGGGCAAGGGACCCAGTACTTC. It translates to CASGTGQGTQYF.

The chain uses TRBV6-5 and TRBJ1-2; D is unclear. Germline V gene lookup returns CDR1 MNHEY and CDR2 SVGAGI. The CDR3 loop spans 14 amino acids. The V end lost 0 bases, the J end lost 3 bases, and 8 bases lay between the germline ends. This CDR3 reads CASSYSLAHYGYTF. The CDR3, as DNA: TGTGCCAGCAGTTACTCATTGGCGCACTATGGCTACACCTTC.

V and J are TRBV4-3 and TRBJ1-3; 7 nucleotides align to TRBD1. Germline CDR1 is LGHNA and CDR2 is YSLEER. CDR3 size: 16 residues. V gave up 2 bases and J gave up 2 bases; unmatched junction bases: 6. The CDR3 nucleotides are TGCGCCAGCAGCCAAACCCTGACAGGGACTGGAAACACCATATATTTT. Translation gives CASSQTLTGTGNTIYF.